This entry features one TCR beta chain sequence. The target antigen is unknown. The data belong to a study of cytomegalovirus exposure and HLA in healthy donors. Overall study: The 100 to 150 validation repertoires matched the roughly 650 first-cohort repertoires in platform, a later analysis reported. Study-wide results and caveats: 150 to 200 TCR beta chains were listed as cytomegalovirus-associated. Reported performance of the classifier showed diagnosis of cytomegalovirus status with high specificity and sensitivity. Through in vitro validation, a few CMV-associated chains were shown to be specific for CMV antigens.

CDR1 and CDR2 from the germline V gene are SNHLY and FYNNEI. V gave up 4 bases and J gave up 2 bases; unmatched junction bases: 6. The CDR3 is made up of 17 amino acids. Libraries were prepared by immunoSEQ multiplex PCR; TCRdb keeps only in-frame clonotypes and omits some of them. This table has roughly 50,000 clones, around 90% appearing once. The sequenced sample was PBMCs. The TCR comes from a man aged 18 to 29 in good health and CMV-seronegative. V is TRBV2 and J is TRBJ2-3; 13 bases map to TRBD2. The CDR3 loop is CASSGRLAGGLTDTQYF. The DNA of the CDR3 is TGTGCCAGCAGTGGGAGACTAGCGGGAGGACTCACAGATACGCAGTATTTT.